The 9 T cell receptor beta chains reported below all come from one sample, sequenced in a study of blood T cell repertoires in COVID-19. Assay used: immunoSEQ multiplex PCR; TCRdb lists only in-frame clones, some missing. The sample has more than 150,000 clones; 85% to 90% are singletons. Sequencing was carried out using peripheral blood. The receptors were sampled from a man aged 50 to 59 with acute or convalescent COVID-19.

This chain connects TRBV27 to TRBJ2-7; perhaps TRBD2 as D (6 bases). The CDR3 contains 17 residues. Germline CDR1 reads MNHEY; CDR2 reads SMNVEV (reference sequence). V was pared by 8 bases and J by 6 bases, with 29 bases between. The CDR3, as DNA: TGTGCCAGCCGACCCCTTCTAAGTAGCGGCCCCGAGTCCGAGCAGTACTTC. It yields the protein CASRPLLSSGPESEQYF.

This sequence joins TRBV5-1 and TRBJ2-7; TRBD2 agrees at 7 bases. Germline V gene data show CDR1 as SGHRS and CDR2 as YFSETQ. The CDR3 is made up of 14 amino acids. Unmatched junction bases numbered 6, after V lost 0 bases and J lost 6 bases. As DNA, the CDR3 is TGCGCCAGCAGCTTGGGGACTAGGACGGCCGAGCAGTACGTC. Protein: CASSLGTRTAEQYV.

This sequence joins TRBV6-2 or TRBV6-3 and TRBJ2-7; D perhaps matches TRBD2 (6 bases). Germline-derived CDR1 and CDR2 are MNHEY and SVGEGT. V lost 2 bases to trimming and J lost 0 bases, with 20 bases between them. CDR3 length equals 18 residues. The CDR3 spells CASSYVPGDGPSSYEQYF. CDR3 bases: TGTGCCAGCAGTTACGTGCCGGGAGATGGCCCGAGCTCCTACGAGCAGTACTTC.

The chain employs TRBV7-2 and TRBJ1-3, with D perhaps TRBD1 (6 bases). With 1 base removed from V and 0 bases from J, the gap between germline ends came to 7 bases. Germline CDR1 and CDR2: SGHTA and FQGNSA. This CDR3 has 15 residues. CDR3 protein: CASSLGGLSGNTIYF. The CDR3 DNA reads TGTGCCAGCAGCTTAGGGGGGCTCTCTGGAAACACCATATATTTT.

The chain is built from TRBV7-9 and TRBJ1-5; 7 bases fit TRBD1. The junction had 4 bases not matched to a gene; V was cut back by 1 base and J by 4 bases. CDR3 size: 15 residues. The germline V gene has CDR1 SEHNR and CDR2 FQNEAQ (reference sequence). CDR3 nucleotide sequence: TGTGCCAGCAGCTTAGGGGCAGGGGGGAATCAGCCCCAGCATTTT. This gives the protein CASSLGAGGNQPQHF.

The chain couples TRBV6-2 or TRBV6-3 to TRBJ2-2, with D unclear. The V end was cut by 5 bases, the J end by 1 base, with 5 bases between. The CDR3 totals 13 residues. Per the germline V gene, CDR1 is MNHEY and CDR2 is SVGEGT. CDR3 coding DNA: TGTGCCAGCAGTACATGGAACACCGGGGAGCTGTTTTTT. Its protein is CASSTWNTGELFF.

The CDR3, as DNA: TGTGCCAGCAGCTTTTCCAGGGTTACGAACACCGGGGAGCTGTTTTTT. As protein: CASSFSRVTNTGELFF. The rearrangement links TRBV7-2 to TRBJ2-2, with a tentative D call TRBD1 (5 bases). Trimming took 3 bases from V and 0 from J, leaving 11 bases between them. Germline V lookup: CDR1 SGHTA, CDR2 FQGNSA. The CDR3 is made up of 16 amino acids.

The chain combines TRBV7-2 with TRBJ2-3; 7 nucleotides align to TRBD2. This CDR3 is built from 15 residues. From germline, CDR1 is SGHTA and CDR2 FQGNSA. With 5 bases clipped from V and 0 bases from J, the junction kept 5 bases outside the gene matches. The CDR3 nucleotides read TGTGCCAGCAGCCTGAGGGACTACAGCACAGATACGCAGTATTTT. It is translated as CASSLRDYSTDTQYF.

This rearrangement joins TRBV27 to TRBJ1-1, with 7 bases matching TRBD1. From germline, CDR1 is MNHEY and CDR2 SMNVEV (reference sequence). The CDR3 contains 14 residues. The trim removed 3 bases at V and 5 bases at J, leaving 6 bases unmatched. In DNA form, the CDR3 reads TGTGCCAGCAGTTTTCTGTCAGGGGGTACTGAAGCTTTCTTT. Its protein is CASSFLSGGTEAFF.